The sequence of this T cell receptor (beta chain) was determined in a study of blood T cell repertoires in COVID-19. Overall study context: COVID-19 samples from acute and convalescent phases originated in the United States, Italy and Spain.

Original processing notes: Using reference gene primer amplification, nucleated cell counts were estimated. TCRdb's table, derived via immunoSEQ multiplex PCR, lists solely in-frame clones and lacks some. For V, J and clone size, that table is used; D and trimming come from the DNA. The repertoire includes around 370,000 clones, 80% to 90% of them detected once, and over 6% sits in the top ten. The Seattle patients joined while their infection was active and were tracked longitudinally afterward. Germline CDR1 and CDR2: SEHNR and FQNEAQ (reference sequence). Deletions cut 8 bases from V and 5 bases from J, with 12 bases between. The CDR3 spans 13 residues.

Sequenced input: peripheral blood. The chain has TRBV7-9 and TRBJ2-2, with D possibly TRBD1 on 6 matching bases. The clonotype comes from a woman in her 50s with COVID-19, enrolled during active disease. CDR3 coding DNA: TGTGCCAGCGCGACAGGAAAAACCGGGGAGCTGTTTTTT. This translates into CASATGKTGELFF. The variable domain in full, with the rest retrieved from reference TRBV7-9 and TRBJ2-2, is DTGVSQNPRHKITKRGQNVTFRCDPISEHNRLYWYRQTLGQGPEFLTYFQNEAQLEKSRLLSDRFSAERPKGSFSTLEIQRTEQGDSAMYLCASATGKTGELFFGEGSRLTVL.